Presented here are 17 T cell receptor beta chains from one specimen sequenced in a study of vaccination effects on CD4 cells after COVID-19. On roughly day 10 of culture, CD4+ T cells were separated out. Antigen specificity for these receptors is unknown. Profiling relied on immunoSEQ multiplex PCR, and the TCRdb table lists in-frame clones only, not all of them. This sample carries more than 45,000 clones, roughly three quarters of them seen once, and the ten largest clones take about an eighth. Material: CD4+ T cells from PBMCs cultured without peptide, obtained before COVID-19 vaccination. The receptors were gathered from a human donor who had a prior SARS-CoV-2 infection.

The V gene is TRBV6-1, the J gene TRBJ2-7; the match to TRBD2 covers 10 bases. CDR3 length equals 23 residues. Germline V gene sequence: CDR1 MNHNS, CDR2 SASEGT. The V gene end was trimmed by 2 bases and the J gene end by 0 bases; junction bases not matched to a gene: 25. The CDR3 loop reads CASSEYAWVIDKTSGRSSYEQYF. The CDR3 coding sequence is TGTGCCAGCAGTGAATATGCTTGGGTGATAGACAAGACTAGCGGGCGAAGCTCCTACGAGCAGTACTTC.

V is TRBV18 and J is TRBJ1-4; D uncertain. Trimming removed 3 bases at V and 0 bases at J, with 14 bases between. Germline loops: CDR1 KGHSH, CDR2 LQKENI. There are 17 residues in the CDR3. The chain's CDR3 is CASSPPGVGPTNEKLFF. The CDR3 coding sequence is TGTGCCAGCTCACCCCCAGGCGTGGGCCCAACTAATGAAAAACTGTTTTTT.

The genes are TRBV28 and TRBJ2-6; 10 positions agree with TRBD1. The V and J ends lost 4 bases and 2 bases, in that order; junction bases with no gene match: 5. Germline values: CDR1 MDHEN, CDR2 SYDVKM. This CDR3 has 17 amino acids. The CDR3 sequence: CASSSLTGGAGANVLTF. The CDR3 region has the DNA TGTGCCAGCAGTTCCTTGACAGGGGGCGCTGGGGCCAACGTCCTGACTTTC.

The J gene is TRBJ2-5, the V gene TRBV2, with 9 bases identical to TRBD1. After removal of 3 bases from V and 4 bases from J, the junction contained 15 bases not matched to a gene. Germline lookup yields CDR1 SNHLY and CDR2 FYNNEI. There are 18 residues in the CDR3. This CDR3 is CASSEWPGTGTKGETQYF. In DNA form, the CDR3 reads TGTGCCAGCAGTGAGTGGCCCGGGACAGGGACGAAGGGAGAGACCCAGTACTTC.

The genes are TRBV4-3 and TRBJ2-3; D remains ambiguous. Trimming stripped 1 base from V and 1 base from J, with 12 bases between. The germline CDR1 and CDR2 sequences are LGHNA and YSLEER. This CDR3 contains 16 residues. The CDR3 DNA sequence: TGCGCCAGCAGCCAAGCCGCGGCGGCCCGCACAGATACGCAGTATTTT. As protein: CASSQAAAARTDTQYF.

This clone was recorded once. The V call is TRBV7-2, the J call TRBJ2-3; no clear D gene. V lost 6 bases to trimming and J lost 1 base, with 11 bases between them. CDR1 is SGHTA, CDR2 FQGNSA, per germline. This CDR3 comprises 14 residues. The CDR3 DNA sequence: TGTGCCAGCAGGACCGATACTGGCACAGATACGCAGTATTTT. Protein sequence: CASRTDTGTDTQYF.

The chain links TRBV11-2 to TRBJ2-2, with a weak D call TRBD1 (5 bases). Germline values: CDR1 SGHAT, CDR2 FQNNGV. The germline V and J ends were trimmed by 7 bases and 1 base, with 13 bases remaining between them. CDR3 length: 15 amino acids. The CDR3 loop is CASIRQTWNTGELFF. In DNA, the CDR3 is TGTGCCAGCATAAGACAGACCTGGAACACCGGGGAGCTGTTTTTT.

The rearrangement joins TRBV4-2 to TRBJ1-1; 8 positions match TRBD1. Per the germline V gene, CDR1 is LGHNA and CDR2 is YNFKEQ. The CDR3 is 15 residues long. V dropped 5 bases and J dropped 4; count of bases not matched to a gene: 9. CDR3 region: CASSTRTGLSTEAFF. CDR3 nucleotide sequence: TGTGCCAGCAGCACCCGGACAGGGCTTTCCACTGAAGCTTTCTTT.

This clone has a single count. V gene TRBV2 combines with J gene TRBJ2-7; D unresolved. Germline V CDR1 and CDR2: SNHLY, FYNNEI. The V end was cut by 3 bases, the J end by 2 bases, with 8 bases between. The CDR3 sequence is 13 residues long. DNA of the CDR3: TGTGCCAGCAGTGACGCCCGTACCTACGAGCAGTACTTC. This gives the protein CASSDARTYEQYF.

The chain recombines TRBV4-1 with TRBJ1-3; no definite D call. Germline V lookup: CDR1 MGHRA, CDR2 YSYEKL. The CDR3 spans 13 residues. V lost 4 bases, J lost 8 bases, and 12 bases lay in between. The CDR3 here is CASSLWIRDTIYF. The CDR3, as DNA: TGCGCCAGCAGCCTATGGATTCGAGACACCATATATTTT.

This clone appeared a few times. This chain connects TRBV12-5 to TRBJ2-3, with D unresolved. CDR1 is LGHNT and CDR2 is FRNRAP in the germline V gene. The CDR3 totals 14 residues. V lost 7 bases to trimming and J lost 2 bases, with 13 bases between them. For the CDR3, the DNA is TGTGCTAGTGCCCAGATGACTCCCACAGATACGCAGTATTTT. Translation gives CASAQMTPTDTQYF.

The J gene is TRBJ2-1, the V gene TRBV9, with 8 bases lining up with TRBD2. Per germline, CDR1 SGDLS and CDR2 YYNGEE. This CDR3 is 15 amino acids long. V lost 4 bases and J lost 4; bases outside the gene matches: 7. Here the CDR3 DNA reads TGTGCCAGCAGCCGTACGGGGGGGCCTTACAATGAGCAGTTCTTC. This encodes CASSRTGGPYNEQFF.

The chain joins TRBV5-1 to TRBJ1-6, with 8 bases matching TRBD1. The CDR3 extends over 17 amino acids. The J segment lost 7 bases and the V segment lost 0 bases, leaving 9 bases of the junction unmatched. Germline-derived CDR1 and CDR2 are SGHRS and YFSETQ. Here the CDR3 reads CASSLGPTGEGNSPLHF. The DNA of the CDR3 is TGCGCCAGCAGCTTGGGGCCGACAGGGGAAGGGAATTCACCCCTCCACTTT.

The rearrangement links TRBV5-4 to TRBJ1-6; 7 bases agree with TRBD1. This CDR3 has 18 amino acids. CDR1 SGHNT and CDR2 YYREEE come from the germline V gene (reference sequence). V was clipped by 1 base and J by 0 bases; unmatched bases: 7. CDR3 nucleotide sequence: TGTGCCAGCAGCTTGAGACAGGGACGTTTCTCCTATAATTCACCCCTCCACTTT. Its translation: CASSLRQGRFSYNSPLHF.

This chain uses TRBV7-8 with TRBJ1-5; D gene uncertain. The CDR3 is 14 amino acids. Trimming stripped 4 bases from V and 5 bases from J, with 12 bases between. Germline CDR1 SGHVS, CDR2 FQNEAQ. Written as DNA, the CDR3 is TGTGCCAGCAGCTCCGAAAATATAGATCAGCCCCAGCATTTT. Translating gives CASSSENIDQPQHF. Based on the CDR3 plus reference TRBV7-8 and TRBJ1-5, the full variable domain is GAGVSQSPRYKVAKRGQDVALRCDPISGHVSLFWYQQALGQGPEFLTYFQNEAQLDKSGLPSDRFFAERPEGSVSTLKIQRTQQEDSAVYLCASSSENIDQPQHFGDGTRLSIL.

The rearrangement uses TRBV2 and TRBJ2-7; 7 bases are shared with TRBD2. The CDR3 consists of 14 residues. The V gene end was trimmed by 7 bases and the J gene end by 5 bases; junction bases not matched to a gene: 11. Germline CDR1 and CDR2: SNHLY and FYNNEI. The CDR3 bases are TGTGCCAGCACCGGCTGGGAGGGTGGTCACGAGCAGTACTTC. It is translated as CASTGWEGGHEQYF. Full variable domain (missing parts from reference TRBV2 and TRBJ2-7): EPEVTQTPSHQVTQMGQEVILRCVPISNHLYFYWYRQILGQKVEFLVSFYNNEISEKSEIFDDQFSVERPDGSNFTLKIRSTKLEDSAMYFCASTGWEGGHEQYFGPGTRLTVT.

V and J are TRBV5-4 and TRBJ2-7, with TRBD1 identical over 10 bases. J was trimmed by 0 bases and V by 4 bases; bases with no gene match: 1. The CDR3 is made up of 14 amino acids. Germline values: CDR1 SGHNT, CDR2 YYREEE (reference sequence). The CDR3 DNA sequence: TGTGCCAGCAGCCGGGACAGGGGCTCCTACGAGCAGTACTTC. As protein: CASSRDRGSYEQYF.